This entry is about one TCR beta chain. Its binding antigen is unknown. Base qualities are not recorded, but no much larger clone differs from it by a single base. These data belong to a study of T cell responses to AZD1222 COVID-19 vaccine (dated by TCRdb to about 2021). About the investigation overall: Because spike-specific TCR depth and breadth did not differ between the two schedules, AZD1222 recipients who got a second dose at roughly 4 weeks were pooled with those who got a second dose at roughly 12 weeks. A total of over 230 trial participants underwent TCR sequencing, of whom some 210 received two doses of AZD1222 and some 26 received two doses of the MenACWY control vaccine. Trial participants were enrolled into age subgroups of 18-55, 56-69 and 70-plus years, which contained about 150, 27 and 61 TCR-sequenced participants, respectively. Points the paper makes about the study in general: Reportedly, almost half of the unique spike-specific TCRs recognized epitopes lying outside the regions that are mutated in the B.1.351 and B.1.1.7 variants. Participants were mostly white British and included more females than males, and it was suggested by the authors that clonal diversity may have been underestimated. No day 14 peak-response samples were available, so repertoires were characterized only after the peak T cell response. After two AZD1222 doses, both the breadth and the depth of spike-specific TCRs were significantly higher than at day 0 and than in MenACWY recipients. The 56-69-year group was small, and its depth increase did not reach significance, likely because of low power. Conclusions about previously exposed vaccinees are limited, since just five to seven AZD1222 recipients were seropositive for SARS-CoV-2 at baseline. The whole spike protein was spanned by vaccine-associated CD4 TCRs, and dominant responses were seen in regions 160-218 and 743-854.

Reading from cysteine to phenylalanine, the CDR3 counts 13 amino acids. CDR3 DNA is the only sequence kept; it has 39 bases, read in frame from the first base. Trimming leaves V shorter by 5 bases and J shorter by 4 bases, with the junction holding 4 bases beyond the gene matches. Per the germline V gene, SGHTA is the CDR1 and FQGTGA is the CDR2. According to the study, the label for this sample's time point signals: baseline before first vaccination. Vaccinee samples came from UK trials COV001 and COV002, including a single-blind randomized controlled phase 2/3 trial of AZD1222 (ChAdOx1 nCoV-19) in healthy adults. For TCRbeta chain sequencing, PBMC samples from trial participants were taken at day 0 and at day 28 after the second dose. The CDR3 regions of human TCRbeta chains were analyzed by immunosequencing. In the source study's methods: Repertoire TCRs were checked for matches against a reference library of SARS-CoV-2-specific TCRs that had been generated using the MIRA antigen-specificity platform. Breadth was defined as the fraction of unique TCRs that were SARS-CoV-2-associated. Depth was defined as the fraction of total T cells that were SARS-CoV-2-associated. Using the MIRA data, each spike-specific TCR was mapped to the spike region that the TCR reacts to and placed in a CD4 or CD8 class. Log10-transformed breadth and depth values were compared by one-way ANOVA with Sidak's multiple comparisons tests. TCRdb's version of the immuneACCESS table is confined to in-frame rearrangements and falls short of the full clone set. An unresolved V gene accounts for under half of the shortfall where checked; the remainder is of unknown origin. V and J calls and clone size are given by that table; D and trimming were obtained from the DNA. For this sample there are 90,000 to 120,000 clones; over 75% appear just once. The top ten hold about 8.7% of the sample.

The chain is made from TRBV7-3 and TRBJ1-2, with 7 bases matching TRBD1. The source of this sequence is an adult in good health. Here the sequenced sample was peripheral blood, taken on day 0 of AZD1222 vaccination. At the DNA level, the sequence is TGTGCCAGCAGCAACAGGGGAGGCTATGGCTACACCTTC. The translation is CASSNRGGYGYTF. Full variable domain (CDR3 extended with the reference TRBV7-3 and TRBJ1-2 proteins): GAGVSQTPSNKVTEKGKYVELRCDPISGHTALYWYRQSLGQGPEFLIYFQGTGAADDSGLPNDRFFAVRPEGSVSTLKIQRTERGDSAVYLCASSNRGGYGYTFGSGTRLTVV.